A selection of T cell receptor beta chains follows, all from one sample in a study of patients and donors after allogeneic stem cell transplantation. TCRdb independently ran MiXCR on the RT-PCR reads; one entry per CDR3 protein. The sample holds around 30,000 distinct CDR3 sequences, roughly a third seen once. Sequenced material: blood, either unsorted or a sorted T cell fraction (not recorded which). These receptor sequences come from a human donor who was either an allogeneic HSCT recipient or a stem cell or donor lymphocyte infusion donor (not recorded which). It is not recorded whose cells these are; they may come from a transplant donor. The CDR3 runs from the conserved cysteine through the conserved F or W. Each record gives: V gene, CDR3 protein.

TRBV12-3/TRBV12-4 CASSSNPGGRYF
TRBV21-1 CASSSQGRGDTQYF
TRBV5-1 CASSLGTDHDTEAFF
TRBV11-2 CASSLNRNTEAFF
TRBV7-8 CASSVMTDTEAFF
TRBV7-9 CASSFRGDIQYF
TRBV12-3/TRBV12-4 CASNSGSRNYGYTF
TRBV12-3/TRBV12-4 CASSTNNYGYTF
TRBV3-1 CASSPAESSYNEQFF
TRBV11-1 CASSSQAGGPSTQYF
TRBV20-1 CSALSGGYNEQFF
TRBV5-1 CASSPGPANYGYTF
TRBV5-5 CASSLEAGAPPQYF
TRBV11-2 CASSRTGDTGELFF
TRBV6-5 CASRPPGGHSYNEQFF
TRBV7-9 CASSLGASQETQYF
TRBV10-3 CAISVVREVTNEKLFF
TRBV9 CASSAHAGTRTAGELFF
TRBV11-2 CASSLDYFIEANYGYTF
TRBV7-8 CASSFQQGNLGSPLHF
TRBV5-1 CASSSPETQYF
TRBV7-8 CASSLSLQGSYNEQFF
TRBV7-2 CASSLDLVSGWTEAFF
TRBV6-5 CASSSERLYNEQFF
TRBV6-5 CASRPGPEDGYTF
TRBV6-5 CASTTTAGQQANYGYTF
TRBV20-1 CSARLRLTGVGFMTEAFF
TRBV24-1 CATSDLKLAGTDTQYF
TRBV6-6 CASSYGWLAGEYEQYF
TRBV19 CASHQRGLGNTIYF
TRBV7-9 CASSSDRGTEAFF
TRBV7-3 CASSLLGQGELFF
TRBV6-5 CASSPGYGYQETQYF
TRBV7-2 CASSLFGGTDTQYF
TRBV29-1 CSASGGYDVQYF
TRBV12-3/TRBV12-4 CASSTQDRDGGYTF
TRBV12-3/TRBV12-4 CASSLRPDQPQHF
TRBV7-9 CASRLGRAGEIYGYTF
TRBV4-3 CASSQVGGAGADTQYF
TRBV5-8 CASSTGQSVDTQYF
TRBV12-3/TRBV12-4 CASSLIGGSNEQFF